In its sample, the clone carrying this T cell receptor beta chain was seen once. Its antigen is unknown. The authors extracted at least 5 micrograms of total RNA per sample. This sample is drawn from a study of blood T cells in healthy people across ages. Then a second PCR, running roughly 7 to 11 cycles, was carried out with a sample-barcoded 5' primer and a J-beta primer mix. Template switching added a 12-random-nucleotide identifier to every cDNA molecule. TCRdb re-called the 5' RACE reads with MiXCR, one entry per CDR3 protein. This sample has approximately 850,000 distinct CDR3 sequences, with about 62% found just once. Study-level results: Naive CD4+ cell counts and diversity both ran higher in long-lived than in aged donors. Reliance upon unsorted PBMCs precluded definitive naive versus antigen-experienced comparison.

Germline V gene sequence: CDR1 MNHEY, CDR2 SVGEGT. Losses at the gene ends were 4 bases for V and 5 bases for J; bases not matched to a gene: 7. The CDR3 is made up of 15 amino acids. This TCR derives from a man under 40 in good health. The chain is built from TRBV6-2 or TRBV6-3 and TRBJ2-3; TRBD1 agrees at 9 bases. What was sequenced was blood. The CDR3 region is CASSSPGQGIDTQYF. CDR3 nucleotide sequence: TGTGCCAGCAGTTCCCCGGGACAGGGCATAGATACGCAGTATTTT.